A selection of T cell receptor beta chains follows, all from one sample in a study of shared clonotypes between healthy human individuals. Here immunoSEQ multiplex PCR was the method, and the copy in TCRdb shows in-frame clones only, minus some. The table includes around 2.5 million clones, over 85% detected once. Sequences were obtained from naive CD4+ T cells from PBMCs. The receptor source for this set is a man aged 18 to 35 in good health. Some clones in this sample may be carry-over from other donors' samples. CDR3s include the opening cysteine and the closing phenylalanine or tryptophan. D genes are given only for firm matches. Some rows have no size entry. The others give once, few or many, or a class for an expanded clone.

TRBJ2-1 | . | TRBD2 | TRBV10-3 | TGTGCCATCAGTGCCGGGACTACCCTAGACAATGAGCAGTTCTTC | CAISAGTTLDNEQFF
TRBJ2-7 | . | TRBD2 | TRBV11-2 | TGTGCCAGCAGCTTAAGAGACAGATTTAGCGGGATTGCCTACGAGCAGTACTTC | CASSLRDRFSGIAYEQYF
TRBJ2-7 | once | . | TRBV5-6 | TGTGCCAGCAGCTGGACCCCCCGGGCTGGGTACGAGCAGTACTTC | CASSWTPRAGYEQYF
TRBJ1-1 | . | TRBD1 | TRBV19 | TGTGCCAGTAGTACTTCGCGAGGGGACAGGGGGCGTTGGACTGAAGCTTTCTTT | CASSTSRGDRGRWTEAFF
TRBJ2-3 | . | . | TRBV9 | TGTGCCAGCAGCGTAGTGGGCGGAAGCCCCACAGATACGCAGTATTTT | CASSVVGGSPTDTQYF
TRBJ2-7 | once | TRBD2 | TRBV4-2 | TGTGCCAGCAGCCAGGAACCCACTAGCGCATACGAGCAGTACTTC | CASSQEPTSAYEQYF
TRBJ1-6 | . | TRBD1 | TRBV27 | TGTGCCAGCAGTTTATCGGTTGACAGGGGGCTTTCACCCCTCCACTTT | CASSLSVDRGLSPLHF
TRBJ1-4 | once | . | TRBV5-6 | TGTGCCAGCAGCTTGGGTGGTCGTACAGTTAATGAAAAACTGTTTTTT | CASSLGGRTVNEKLFF
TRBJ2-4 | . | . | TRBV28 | TGTGCCAGCAGTACCGCAGCGGCGGGGGCCAAAAACATTCAGTACTTC | CASSTAAAGAKNIQYF
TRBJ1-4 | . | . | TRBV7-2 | TGTGCCAGCAGCTCCCGGACGGAACGTGGGCTGTTTTTT | CASSSRTERGLFF